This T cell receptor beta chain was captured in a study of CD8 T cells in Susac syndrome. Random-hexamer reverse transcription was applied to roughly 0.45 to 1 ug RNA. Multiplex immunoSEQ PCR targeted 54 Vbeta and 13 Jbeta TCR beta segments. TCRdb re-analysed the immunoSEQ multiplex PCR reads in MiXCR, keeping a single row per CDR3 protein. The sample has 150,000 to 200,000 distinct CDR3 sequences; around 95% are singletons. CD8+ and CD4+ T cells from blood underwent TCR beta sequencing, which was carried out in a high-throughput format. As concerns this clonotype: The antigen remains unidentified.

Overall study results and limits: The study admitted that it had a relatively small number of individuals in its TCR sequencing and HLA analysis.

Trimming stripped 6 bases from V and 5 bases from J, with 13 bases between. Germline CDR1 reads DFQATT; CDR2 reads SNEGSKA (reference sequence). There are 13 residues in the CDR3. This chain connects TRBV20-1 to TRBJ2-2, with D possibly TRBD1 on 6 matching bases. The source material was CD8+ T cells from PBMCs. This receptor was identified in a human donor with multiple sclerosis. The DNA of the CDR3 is TGCAGTGCCCACAGGGTAGGGACCGGGGAGCTGTTTTTT. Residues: CSAHRVGTGELFF.